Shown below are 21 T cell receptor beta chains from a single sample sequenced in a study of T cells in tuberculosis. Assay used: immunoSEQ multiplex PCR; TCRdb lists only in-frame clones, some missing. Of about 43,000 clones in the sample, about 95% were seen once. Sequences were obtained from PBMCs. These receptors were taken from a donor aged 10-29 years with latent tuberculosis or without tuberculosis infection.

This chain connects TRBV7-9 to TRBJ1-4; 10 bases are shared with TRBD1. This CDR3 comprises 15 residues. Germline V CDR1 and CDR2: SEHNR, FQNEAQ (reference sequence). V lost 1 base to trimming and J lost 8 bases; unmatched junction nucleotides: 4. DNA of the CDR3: TGTGCCAGCAGCTTAGGACAGGGGGCTTTGGAAAAACTGTTTTTT. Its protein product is CASSLGQGALEKLFF.

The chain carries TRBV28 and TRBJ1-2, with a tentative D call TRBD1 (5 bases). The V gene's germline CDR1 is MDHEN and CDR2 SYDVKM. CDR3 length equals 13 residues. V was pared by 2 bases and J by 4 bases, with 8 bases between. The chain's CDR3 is CASSLGASYGYTF. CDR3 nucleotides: TGTGCCAGCAGTTTAGGGGCCAGCTATGGCTACACCTTC.

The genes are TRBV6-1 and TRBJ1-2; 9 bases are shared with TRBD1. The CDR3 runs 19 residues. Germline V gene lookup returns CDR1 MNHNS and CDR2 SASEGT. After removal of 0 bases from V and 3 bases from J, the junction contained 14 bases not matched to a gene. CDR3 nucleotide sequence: TGTGCCAGCAGTGAAGCGCTTCCGAACCCGAGGGACAGGGACTATGGCTACACCTTC. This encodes CASSEALPNPRDRDYGYTF.

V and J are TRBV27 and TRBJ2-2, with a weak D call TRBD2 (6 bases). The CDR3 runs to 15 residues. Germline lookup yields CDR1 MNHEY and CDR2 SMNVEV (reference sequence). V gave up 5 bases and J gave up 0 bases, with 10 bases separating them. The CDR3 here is CASSLGLSNTGELFF. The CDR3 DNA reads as TGTGCCAGCAGTCTGGGACTTTCGAACACCGGGGAGCTGTTTTTT.

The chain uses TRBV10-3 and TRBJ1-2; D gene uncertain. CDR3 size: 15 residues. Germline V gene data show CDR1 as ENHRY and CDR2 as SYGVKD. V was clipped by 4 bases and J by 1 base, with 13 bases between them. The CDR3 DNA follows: TGTGCCATCAGTGGGAGGCTTACTTTTAACTATGGCTACACCTTC. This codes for CAISGRLTFNYGYTF.

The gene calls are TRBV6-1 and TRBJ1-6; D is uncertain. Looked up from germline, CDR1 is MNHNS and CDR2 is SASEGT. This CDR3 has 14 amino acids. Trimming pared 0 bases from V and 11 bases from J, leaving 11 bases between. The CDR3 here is CASSEAKWRAPLHF. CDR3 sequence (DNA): TGTGCCAGCAGTGAAGCTAAGTGGAGGGCACCCCTCCACTTT.

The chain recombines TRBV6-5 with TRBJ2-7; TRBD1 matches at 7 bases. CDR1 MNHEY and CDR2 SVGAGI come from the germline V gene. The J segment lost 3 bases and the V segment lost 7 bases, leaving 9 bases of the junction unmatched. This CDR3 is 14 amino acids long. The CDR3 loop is CASKGQRTLYEQYF. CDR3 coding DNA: TGTGCCAGCAAGGGACAGCGAACCCTCTACGAGCAGTACTTC.

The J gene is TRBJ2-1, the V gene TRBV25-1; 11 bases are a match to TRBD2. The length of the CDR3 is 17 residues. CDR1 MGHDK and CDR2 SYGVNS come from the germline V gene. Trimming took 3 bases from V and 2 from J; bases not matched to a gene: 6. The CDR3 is CASSDPSGGTPYNEQFF. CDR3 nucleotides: TGTGCCAGCAGTGACCCTAGCGGGGGGACTCCCTACAATGAGCAGTTCTTC.

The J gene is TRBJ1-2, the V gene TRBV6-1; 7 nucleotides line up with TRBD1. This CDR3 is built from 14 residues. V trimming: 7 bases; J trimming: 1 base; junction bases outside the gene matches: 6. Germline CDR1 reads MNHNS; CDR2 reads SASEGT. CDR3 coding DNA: TGTGCCAGCATAGGGGACAGAAATAACTATGGCTACACCTTC. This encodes CASIGDRNNYGYTF.

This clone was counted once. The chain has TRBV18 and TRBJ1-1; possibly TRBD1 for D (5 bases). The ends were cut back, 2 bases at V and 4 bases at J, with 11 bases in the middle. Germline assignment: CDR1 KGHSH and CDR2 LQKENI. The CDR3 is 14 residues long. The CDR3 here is CASSPETRATEAFF. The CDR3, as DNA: TGTGCCAGCTCACCAGAAACCAGGGCCACTGAAGCTTTCTTT. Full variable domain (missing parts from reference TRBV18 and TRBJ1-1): NAGVMQNPRHLVRRRGQEARLRCSPMKGHSHVYWYRQLPEEGLKFMVYLQKENIIDESGMPKERFSAEFPKEGPSILRIQQVVRGDSAAYFCASSPETRATEAFFGQGTRLTVV.

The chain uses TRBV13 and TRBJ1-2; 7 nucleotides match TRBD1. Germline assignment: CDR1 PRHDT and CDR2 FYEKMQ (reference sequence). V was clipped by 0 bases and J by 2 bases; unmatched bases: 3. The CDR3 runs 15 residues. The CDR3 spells CASSLGQGVNYGYTF. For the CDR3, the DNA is TGTGCCAGCAGCTTAGGGCAGGGGGTCAACTATGGCTACACCTTC.

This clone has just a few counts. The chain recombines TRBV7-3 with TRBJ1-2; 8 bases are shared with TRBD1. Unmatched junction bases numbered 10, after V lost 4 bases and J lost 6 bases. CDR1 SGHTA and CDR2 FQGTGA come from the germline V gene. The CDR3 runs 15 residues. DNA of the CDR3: TGTGCCAGCAGCTATACCGGGACAGGTGAACATGGCTACACCTTC. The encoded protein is CASSYTGTGEHGYTF. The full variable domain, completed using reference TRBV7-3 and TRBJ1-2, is GAGVSQTPSNKVTEKGKYVELRCDPISGHTALYWYRQSLGQGPEFLIYFQGTGAADDSGLPNDRFFAVRPEGSVSTLKIQRTERGDSAVYLCASSYTGTGEHGYTFGSGTRLTVV.

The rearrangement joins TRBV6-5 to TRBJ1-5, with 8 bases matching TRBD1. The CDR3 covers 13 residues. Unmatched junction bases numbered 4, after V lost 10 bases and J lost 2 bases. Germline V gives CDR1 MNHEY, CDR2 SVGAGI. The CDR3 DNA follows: TGTGCCACTCAGACAGGGGGCAATCAGCCCCAGCATTTT. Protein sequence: CATQTGGNQPQHF.

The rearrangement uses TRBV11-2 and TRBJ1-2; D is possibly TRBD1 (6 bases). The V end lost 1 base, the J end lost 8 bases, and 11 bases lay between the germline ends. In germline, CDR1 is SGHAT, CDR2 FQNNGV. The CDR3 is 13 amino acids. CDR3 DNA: TGTGCCAGCAGCTTAGTGGGGGCGCGGGGCTACACCTTC. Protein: CASSLVGARGYTF.

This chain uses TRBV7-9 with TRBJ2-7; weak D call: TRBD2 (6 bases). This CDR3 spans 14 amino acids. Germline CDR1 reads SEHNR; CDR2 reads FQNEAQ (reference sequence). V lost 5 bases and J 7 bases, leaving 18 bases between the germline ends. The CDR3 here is CASSQAWGVNEQYF. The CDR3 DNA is TGTGCCAGCAGCCAGGCGTGGGGGGTCAATGAGCAGTACTTC. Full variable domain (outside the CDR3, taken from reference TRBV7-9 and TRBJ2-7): DTGVSQNPRHKITKRGQNVTFRCDPISEHNRLYWYRQTLGQGPEFLTYFQNEAQLEKSRLLSDRFSAERPKGSFSTLEIQRTEQGDSAMYLCASSQAWGVNEQYFGPGTRLTVT.

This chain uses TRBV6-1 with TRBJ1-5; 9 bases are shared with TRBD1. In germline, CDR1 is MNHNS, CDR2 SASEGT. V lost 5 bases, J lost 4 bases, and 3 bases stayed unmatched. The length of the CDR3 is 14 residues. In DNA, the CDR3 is TGTGCCAGCAGTATGGGACAGGGTAATCAGCCCCAGCATTTT. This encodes CASSMGQGNQPQHF.

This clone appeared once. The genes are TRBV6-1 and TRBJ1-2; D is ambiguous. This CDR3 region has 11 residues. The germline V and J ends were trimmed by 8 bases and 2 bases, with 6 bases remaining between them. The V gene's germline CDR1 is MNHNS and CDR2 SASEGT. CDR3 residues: CASQQNYGYTF. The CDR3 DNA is TGTGCCAGCCAACAGAACTATGGCTACACCTTC.

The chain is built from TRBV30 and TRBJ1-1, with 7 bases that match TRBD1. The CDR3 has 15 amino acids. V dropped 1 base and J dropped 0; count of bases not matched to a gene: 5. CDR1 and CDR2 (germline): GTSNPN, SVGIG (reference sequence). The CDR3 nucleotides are TGTGCCTGGAGTGGGGACAGTTTCTTGAACACTGAAGCTTTCTTT. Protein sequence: CAWSGDSFLNTEAFF.

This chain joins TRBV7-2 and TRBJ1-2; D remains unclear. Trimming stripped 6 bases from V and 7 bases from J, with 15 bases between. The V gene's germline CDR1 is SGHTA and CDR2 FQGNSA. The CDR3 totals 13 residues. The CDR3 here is CASRGQASTGYTF. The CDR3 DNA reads TGTGCCAGCAGAGGTCAAGCGTCGACTGGCTACACCTTC.

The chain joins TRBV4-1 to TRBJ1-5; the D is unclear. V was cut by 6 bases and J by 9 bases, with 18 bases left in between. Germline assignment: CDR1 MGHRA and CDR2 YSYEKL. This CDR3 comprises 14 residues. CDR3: CASRENFLIGPQHF. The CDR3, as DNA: TGCGCCAGCAGGGAGAACTTTCTTATTGGGCCCCAGCATTTT.

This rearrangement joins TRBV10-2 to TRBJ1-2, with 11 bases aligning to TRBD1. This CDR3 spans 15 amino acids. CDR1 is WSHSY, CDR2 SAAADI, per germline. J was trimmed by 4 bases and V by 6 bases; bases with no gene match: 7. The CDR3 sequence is CASSDPGTGGYGYTF. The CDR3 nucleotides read TGCGCCAGCAGCGACCCGGGGACAGGGGGCTATGGCTACACCTTC.